These T cell receptor beta chains were read from a single sample in a study of breast tumors, draining lymph nodes, adjacent tissues. TCRdb fed the multiplex PCR reads into MiXCR, producing one record per CDR3 protein. The sample consists of about 140,000 distinct CDR3 sequences, over 25% of them appearing once. The sequencing sample was made of axillary lymph node tissue. Receptor source: a female donor with breast cancer. Some clones in this sample may be carry-over from other donors' samples. The CDR3 runs from the conserved cysteine through the conserved F or W. Clone sizes are given selectively: once, few, many, or a class where the clone is expanded.

>.|TRBV20-1|TRBJ2-7
CSARDSSGSYEQYF
>many|TRBV5-5|TRBJ2-2
CASRKAVQNTGELFF
>few|TRBV6-2/TRBV6-3|TRBJ2-2
CASRSGTSRTGELFF
>few|TRBV18|TRBJ1-1
CASSPGQLNTEAFF
>.|TRBV15|TRBJ2-5
CATSSPQGRHRETQYF
>.|TRBV12-3/TRBV12-4|TRBJ2-3
CASSTSGGLSTDTQYF
>many|TRBV7-2|TRBJ2-3
CASGTRGTDTQYF
>many|TRBV20-1|TRBJ2-3
CSASPERGGLGTQYF
>.|TRBV7-9|TRBJ2-5
CASSPGLAGGTQYF
>many|TRBV28|TRBJ1-3
CASNDTVTDVLSGNTIYF
>many|TRBV5-5|TRBJ2-2
CASSLSVMLTGAGELFF
>once|TRBV12-3/TRBV12-4|TRBJ2-3
CASSLVFGETSTDTQYF
>many|TRBV20-1|TRBJ1-4
CRAQGPGRPNEKLFF
>many|TRBV6-6|TRBJ2-6
CASSPGQGLGANVLTF
>many|TRBV6-5|TRBJ2-2
CASRSYGVAGTGELFF
>many|TRBV6-5|TRBJ1-2
CASSHVPDLGYGYTF
>many|TRBV6-5|TRBJ2-3
CASSYSYGLYTDTQYF
>once|TRBV20-1|TRBJ2-7
CSAKGSGTGGPYEQYF
>.|TRBV27|TRBJ1-1
CASSLGPDTEAFF
>many|TRBV5-1|TRBJ1-6
CASSFGADPSNSPLHF
>many|TRBV6-6|TRBJ2-3
CASRTSSVDTQYF
>many|TRBV24-1|TRBJ2-1
CATSEASSEAYNEQFF
>many|TRBV6-5|TRBJ2-7
CATAIPGREQYF
>many|TRBV18|TRBJ2-3
CASSPSRDRNTDTQYF
>many|TRBV20-1|TRBJ1-5
CSAGWGTDSNQPQHF
>many|TRBV7-9|TRBJ1-2
CASSSGTGASQGYPF
>.|TRBV7-6|TRBJ2-2
CASSLDLGARSTGQLFF
>.|TRBV11-2|TRBJ2-1
CPSSLGTEYNEQFF
>many|TRBV20-1|TRBJ1-4
CSAVGGGRGTNEKLFF
>.|TRBV4-2|TRBJ1-2
CVSSQEGTGGYGYTF
>.|TRBV19|TRBJ2-5
CASSVVRGTSKETQYF
>many|TRBV6-2/TRBV6-3|TRBJ1-5
CASTYKGQGPNQPQHF
>many|TRBV3-1|TRBJ2-3
CASSRTVDTQYF
>.|TRBV11-2|TRBJ2-1
CASSLDTQGYNEQFF
>many|TRBV5-1|TRBJ1-3
CASSLGTGPSGNTIYF
>many|TRBV7-2|TRBJ2-5
CASSLAGLTQETQYF
>many|TRBV30|TRBJ2-6
CATRTSGANVLTF
>many|TRBV5-1|TRBJ2-3
CASSIQGQGTDTQYF
>.|TRBV4-1|TRBJ1-1
CASSQGLLNTEAFF
>many|TRBV5-4|TRBJ1-2
CASSLGGSNYGYTF
>many|TRBV2|TRBJ2-5
CASRRTSGGPETQYF
>.|TRBV2|TRBJ1-4
CASSEWWDEKLFF
>many|TRBV7-2|TRBJ1-2
CASSLAGGWYGYTF
>many|TRBV7-9|TRBJ1-2
CASSPPVTNYGYTF
>many|TRBV5-8|TRBJ2-2
CASRPLGVNSGELFF
>many|TRBV12-3/TRBV12-4|TRBJ2-1
CASSLEQGGEPEQFF
>many|TRBV24-1|TRBJ2-2
CATSDLIGSGELFF
>many|TRBV5-5|TRBJ2-1
CASSLGLGTSYNEQFF
>many|TRBV3-1|TRBJ2-3
CASRPSRTDTQYF
>.|TRBV12-3/TRBV12-4|TRBJ1-1
CASRFMAGRNTEAFF
>.|TRBV30|TRBJ2-2
CAWSIRQDSNTGELFF
>many|TRBV20-1|TRBJ2-4
CSARGDGSLAKNIQYF
>.|TRBV2|TRBJ1-4
CASSEDPFSGGSYNEKLFF
>many|TRBV25-1|TRBJ2-5
CASSEYSPGETQYF
>many|TRBV5-1|TRBJ2-2
CASSVSSGHMGGELFF
>many|TRBV24-1|TRBJ1-3
CAVNRDRGNTIYF